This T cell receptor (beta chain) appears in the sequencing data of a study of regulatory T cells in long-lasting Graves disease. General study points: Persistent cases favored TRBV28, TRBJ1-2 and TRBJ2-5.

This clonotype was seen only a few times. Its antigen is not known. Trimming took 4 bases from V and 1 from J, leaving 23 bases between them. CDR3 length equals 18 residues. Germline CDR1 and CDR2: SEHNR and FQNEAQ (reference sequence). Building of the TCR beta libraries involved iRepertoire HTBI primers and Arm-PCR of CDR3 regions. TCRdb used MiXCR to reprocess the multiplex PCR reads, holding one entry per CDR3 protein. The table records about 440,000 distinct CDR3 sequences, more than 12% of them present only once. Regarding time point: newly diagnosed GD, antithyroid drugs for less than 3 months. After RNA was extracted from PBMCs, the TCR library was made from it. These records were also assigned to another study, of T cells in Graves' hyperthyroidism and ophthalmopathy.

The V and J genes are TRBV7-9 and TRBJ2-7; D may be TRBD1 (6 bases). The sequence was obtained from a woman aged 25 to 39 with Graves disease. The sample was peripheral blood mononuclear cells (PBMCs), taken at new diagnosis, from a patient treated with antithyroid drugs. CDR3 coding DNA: TGTGCCAGCAGCTCGAAAGACCCACGGACAGATAGGTCCTACGAGCAGTACTTC. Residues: CASSSKDPRTDRSYEQYF.